The 14 T cell receptor beta chains below come from one sample, sequenced in a study of CD8+ T cells in alopecia areata. RNA was isolated and reverse transcribed to cDNA, the sequencing template. Produced via immunoSEQ multiplex PCR; TCRdb's table is partial and in-frame only. This sample carries about 110,000 clones, roughly 55% of them seen once, and the ten largest clones take 9% to 15%. The treatment denotes: oral pan-JAK inhibitor, 5-10 mg twice daily. This specimen was CD8+ T cells sorted from blood, taken at week 24, from a patient treated with tofacitinib. All receptors derive from a human donor with alopecia areata.

V gene TRBV5-1 combines with J gene TRBJ1-1; TRBD1 matches 7 bases. Germline CDR1 reads SGHRS; CDR2 reads YFSETQ. The length of the CDR3 is 15 residues. V shed 2 bases and J 6 bases; nucleotides not matched to a gene: 10. CDR3 residues: CASSFQTGKGSEAFF. CDR3 sequence (DNA): TGCGCCAGCAGCTTCCAGACAGGGAAGGGTTCTGAAGCTTTCTTT.

The rearrangement links TRBV5-1 to TRBJ2-7; the D gene is possibly TRBD1 (8 bases). CDR3 length: 11 residues. Per germline, CDR1 SGHRS and CDR2 YFSETQ. V lost 4 bases to trimming and J lost 9 bases, with 11 bases between them. In nucleotides, the CDR3 is TGCGCCAGCAGCACAGGGGGGGTGCAGTACTTC. Translating it yields CASSTGGVQYF.

The chain employs TRBV30 and TRBJ2-2; D is ambiguous. V was cut by 1 base and J by 4 bases, with 4 bases left in between. Germline CDR1 is GTSNPN and CDR2 is SVGIG (reference sequence). CDR3 size: 12 residues. The CDR3 here is CAWSDGTGELFF. DNA for the CDR3: TGTGCCTGGAGTGATGGCACCGGGGAGCTGTTTTTT.

V is TRBV27 and J is TRBJ2-1, with D tentatively TRBD1 (5 bases). Germline-derived CDR1 and CDR2 are MNHEY and SMNVEV (reference sequence). The CDR3 spans 13 residues. V lost 0 bases to trimming and J lost 7 bases, with 7 bases between them. The CDR3 DNA reads TGTGCCAGCAGTTTATCCAGGGTAAATGAGCAGTTCTTC. Amino acid sequence: CASSLSRVNEQFF.

This clone was seen more than once but under ten times. The sample has other DNA sequences that encode this CDR3 too. The DNA for the CDR3 is TGTGCCTGGAGTGTTAATCCGAACACCGGGGAGCTGTTTTTT. Protein: CAWSVNPNTGELFF. The chain carries TRBV30 and TRBJ2-2; D is ambiguous. This CDR3 region has 14 residues. V gave up 0 bases and J gave up 0 bases, with 5 bases separating them. From germline, CDR1 is GTSNPN and CDR2 SVGIG (reference sequence). Full variable domain (outside the CDR3, taken from reference TRBV30 and TRBJ2-2): SQTIHQWPATLVQPVGSPLSLECTVEGTSNPNLYWYRQAAGRGLQLLFYSVGIGQISSEVPQNLSASRPQDRQFILSSKKLLLSDSGFYLCAWSVNPNTGELFFGEGSRLTVL.

This sequence joins TRBV23-1 and TRBJ2-3; 10 nucleotides agree with TRBD2. TRBV23-1 is an ORF for which the function is uncertain. This CDR3 contains 16 residues. The V and J ends lost 0 bases and 4 bases, in that order; junction bases with no gene match: 4. The CDR3 is CASSQSTSGAADTQYF. The CDR3 coding sequence is TGCGCCAGCAGTCAATCTACTAGCGGGGCGGCAGATACGCAGTATTTT.

The chain employs TRBV27 and TRBJ2-7; 10 nucleotides agree with TRBD1. Germline loops: CDR1 MNHEY, CDR2 SMNVEV (reference sequence). J gave up 3 bases and V 0 bases, and 8 bases lay outside the gene matches. The CDR3 runs to 17 residues. The CDR3 DNA is TGTGCCAGCAGTTTATCATTCACCGGGACAGGGGTCTACGAGCAGTACTTC. This translates into CASSLSFTGTGVYEQYF.

As regards this clone: Germline and junction disagree at one end, which may indicate a read error. J is TRBJ2-2 and V is TRBV10-3; D might be TRBD2 (5 bases). The CDR3 covers 15 residues. CDR1 and CDR2 from the germline V gene are ENHRY and SYGVKD. The CDR3 DNA follows: TGTGCCAGCAGTTGGACCCCCGCGGGCACCGGGGAGCTGTTTTTT. Its translation: CASSWTPAGTGELFF.

This clone was observed a handful of times. J is TRBJ1-1 and V is TRBV7-9; D is undetermined. The germline gives CDR1 SEHNR, CDR2 FQNEAQ (reference sequence). The V gene lost 6 bases and the J gene lost 0 bases, with 11 bases spanning the gap. The CDR3 sequence is 14 residues long. This CDR3 reads CASRKDNMNTEAFF. Here the CDR3 DNA reads TGTGCCAGCAGGAAGGATAACATGAACACTGAAGCTTTCTTT.

Points on this clone: One end of the junction does not line up with germline, which may come from a read error. The rearrangement joins TRBV7-7 to TRBJ2-5, with TRBD2 identical over 11 bases. CDR1 is SSHAT, CDR2 FNYEAQ, per germline (reference sequence). This CDR3 is 18 amino acids long. CDR3 coding DNA: TGTGCTAGCAGCTTAGATGTGACTAGCGGGGAGTACCAAGAGACCCAGTACTTC. This translates into CASSLDVTSGEYQETQYF.

The rearrangement joins TRBV9 to TRBJ2-2; D is undetermined. This CDR3 is built from 15 residues. Germline V gene data show CDR1 as SGDLS and CDR2 as YYNGEE. V lost 3 bases and J 4 bases, leaving 13 bases between the germline ends. DNA for the CDR3: TGTGCCAGCAGCGCCCTCGGACGAGGCACCGGGGAGCTGTTTTTT. It encodes CASSALGRGTGELFF.

A single count supports this clone. The rearrangement links TRBV7-6 to TRBJ2-4; 7 bases agree with TRBD2. This CDR3 region has 14 residues. V shed 4 bases, J shed 5 bases, and the junction held 5 bases outside the gene matches. Germline CDR1 SGHVS, CDR2 FNYEAQ. Here the CDR3 DNA reads TGTGCCAGCAGCTCCCTGGGGGGGGAAAACATTCAGTACTTC. Amino acid sequence: CASSSLGGENIQYF.

This clone was counted between two and nine times. The rearrangement links TRBV27 to TRBJ1-2; 9 nucleotides agree with TRBD1. V lost 0 bases, J lost 8 bases, and 4 bases stayed unmatched. Germline V gene data show CDR1 as MNHEY and CDR2 as SMNVEV (reference sequence). The CDR3 loop spans 14 amino acids. The CDR3 DNA follows: TGTGCCAGCAGTTTATCCGGGACAGGGTACGGCTACACCTTC. This encodes CASSLSGTGYGYTF.

The chain carries TRBV27 and TRBJ2-3; unclear D gene. Trimming stripped 5 bases from V and 2 bases from J, with 14 bases between. Per germline, CDR1 MNHEY and CDR2 SMNVEV (reference sequence). The CDR3 length is 15 residues. CDR3 DNA: TGTGCCAGCAGTAGTTCGGTCAGTTCCACAGATACGCAGTATTTT. Residues: CASSSSVSSTDTQYF.